A selection of T cell receptor beta chains follows, all from one sample in a study of type 1 regulatory T cells. Via MiXCR, TCRdb re-called the reads, giving one row per CDR3 protein. Of approximately 42,000 distinct CDR3 sequences in the sample, 9% to 15% were seen once. These receptors have no identified antigens. The specimen sequenced was cultured non-Tr1 T cells, either the whole culture or a sorted T cell fraction (not recorded which). The receptors come from a human donor in good health. The CDR3 runs from the conserved cysteine through the conserved F or W. D genes are given only for firm matches. Some rows mark clone size as missing; the rest say once, few, many or name a class of expanded clone.

DNA,CDR3,D,V,J,size
TGTGCCAGCTCACCAGAGAGCTCTGGAAACACCATATATTTT,CASSPESSGNTIYF,-,TRBV18,TRBJ1-3,-
TGTGCCATCAGTGACACGACTAGATCCGATACGCAGTATTTT,CAISDTTRSDTQYF,-,TRBV10-3,TRBJ2-3,-
TGTGCCAGCTCACCACCGGGGCTAGCGGGTACCGGGGAGCTGTTTTTT,CASSPPGLAGTGELFF,TRBD2,TRBV18,TRBJ2-2,few
TGTGCCTGGAGCCTGACTAGCCGGTACAATGAGCAGTTCTTC,CAWSLTSRYNEQFF,TRBD2,TRBV30,TRBJ2-1,few
TGTGCCAACAGTTTTAGCGCGACTACCTACGAGCAGTACTTC,CANSFSATTYEQYF,-,TRBV6-1,TRBJ2-7,-
TGTGCCATCAGTGAGGGACTAGCGGGAGTCGCTGAGCAGTTCTTC,CAISEGLAGVAEQFF,TRBD2,TRBV10-3,TRBJ2-1,many
TGTGCCAGCAGCCGCGGGGCAGGGTGGGACAATGAGCAGTTCTTC,CASSRGAGWDNEQFF,-,TRBV5-4,TRBJ2-1,few
TGTGCCAGCAGTTACTCGAGCACGAGCTCCTACGAGCAGTACTTC,CASSYSSTSSYEQYF,-,TRBV6-2/TRBV6-3,TRBJ2-7,medium-sized
TGTGCCAGCAGCTTAGGCGGACAGGTTCAAGAGACCCAGTACTTC,CASSLGGQVQETQYF,TRBD1,TRBV7-2,TRBJ2-5,many
TGCAGTGCCTCTAGCACCGGGACAGCAGAGACCCAGTACTTC,CSASSTGTAETQYF,TRBD1,TRBV20-1,TRBJ2-5,-
TGTGCCAGCAGCTCCACCTATACGCAGTATTTT,CASSSTYTQYF,-,TRBV12-3/TRBV12-4,TRBJ2-3,many
TGTGCCACCTCTGGGGGGACGAACACTGAAACTTTCTTT,CATSGGTNTETFF,-,TRBV18,TRBJ1-1,-
TGCAGCGTAACGGGACTAGCGGGCTTCAACACCGGGGAGCTGTTTTTT,CSVTGLAGFNTGELFF,TRBD2,TRBV29-1,TRBJ2-2,few
TGCAGCGTGCAAGGGGGCTATAGTGGGAGCGGCTACGAGCAGTACTTC,CSVQGGYSGSGYEQYF,TRBD1,TRBV29-1,TRBJ2-7,many
TGTGCCAGCAGCGTAGGACTAGCGGGAGGGCCCGGGGAGCTGTTTTTT,CASSVGLAGGPGELFF,TRBD2,TRBV9,TRBJ2-2,-
TGTGCCAGCGGGGAAGCCAAAAACATTCAGTACTTC,CASGEAKNIQYF,-,TRBV2,TRBJ2-4,-
TGCAGTGCTAGAGATCCGGGGGAGGGCCTCCTGTCGGGGCAGTATTTT,CSARDPGEGLLSGQYF,TRBD2,TRBV20-1,TRBJ2-3,many
TGTGCCTGGAGTGTACAGGGGGGAGAGACCCAGTACTTC,CAWSVQGGETQYF,TRBD1,TRBV30,TRBJ2-5,few
TGTGCCAGTAGGGGAATTGGCTACACCTTC,CASRGIGYTF,-,TRBV19,TRBJ1-2,-
TGCGCCAGCAGCTTACGGGGACTAGCGGTCGGAGGGGGCAATGAGCAGTTCTTC,CASSLRGLAVGGGNEQFF,TRBD2,TRBV7-9,TRBJ2-1,-
TGCGCCAGCAGCTTATGGACAGGTCAAGAGACCCAGTACTTC,CASSLWTGQETQYF,TRBD1,TRBV5-1,TRBJ2-5,-
TGCAGTGCCCGTGCCTCGGTCAGGAGGGAGCAGTTCTTC,CSARASVRREQFF,-,TRBV20-1,TRBJ2-1,many
TGTGCCAGCAGCTCGAAAGGTGGGAAGAACACCGGGGAGCTGTTTTTT,CASSSKGGKNTGELFF,-,TRBV7-3,TRBJ2-2,many
TGCAGTGCTCACGGGCAGGCTTGGGAAAAACTGTTTTTT,CSAHGQAWEKLFF,-,TRBV20-1,TRBJ1-4,few
TGCAGTGCGAGCGGGAGCTACAATGAGCAGTTCTTC,CSASGSYNEQFF,TRBD2,TRBV20-1,TRBJ2-1,few
TGTGCCAGCAGCAAAGTTGTTCAGGGTGTCAAGAACATTCAGTACTTC,CASSKVVQGVKNIQYF,-,TRBV7-2,TRBJ2-4,few
TGTGCCAGCAGCTTGGGGGACCTCAGGGAGCAGTTCTTC,CASSLGDLREQFF,-,TRBV11-2,TRBJ2-1,many
TGTGCCAGCAGCTTAAAGACAGGGGGAGGTGGCTACACCTTC,CASSLKTGGGGYTF,TRBD1,TRBV12-3/TRBV12-4,TRBJ1-2,few
TGTGCCACCAGCAGCCCAGACAGGGGGCGCCTGGTCGGCAATCAGCCCCAGCATTTT,CATSSPDRGRLVGNQPQHF,TRBD1,TRBV15,TRBJ1-5,many
TGCAGTGCTAGACGCGGAGCGGGGGCCTCCTACAATGAGCAGTTCTTC,CSARRGAGASYNEQFF,TRBD2,TRBV20-1,TRBJ2-1,many
TGTGCCAGTAGTTTGATACAGGGGGCGGCAGATACGCAGTATTTT,CASSLIQGAADTQYF,TRBD1,TRBV19,TRBJ2-3,-